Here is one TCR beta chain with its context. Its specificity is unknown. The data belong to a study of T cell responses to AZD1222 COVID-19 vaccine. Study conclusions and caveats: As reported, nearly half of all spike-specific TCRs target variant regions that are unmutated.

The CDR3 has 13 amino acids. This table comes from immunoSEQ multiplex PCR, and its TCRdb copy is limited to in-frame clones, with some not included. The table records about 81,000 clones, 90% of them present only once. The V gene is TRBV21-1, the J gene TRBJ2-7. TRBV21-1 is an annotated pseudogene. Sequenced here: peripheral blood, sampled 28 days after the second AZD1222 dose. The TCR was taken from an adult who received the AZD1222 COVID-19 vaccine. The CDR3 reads CASSKAGVHEQYF. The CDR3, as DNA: TGTGCCAGCAGCAAAGCGGGGGTCCACGAGCAGTACTTC.